These 19 T cell receptor beta chains originate from one sample sequenced in a study of graft-versus-host responses after intestinal transplantation. These receptors are not linked to any known antigen. TCRdb keeps only in-frame clones here, not all; method: immunoSEQ multiplex PCR. This sample has under 150,000 clones; 90% occur once, and the top ten carry approximately 0.18%. The sequenced sample was unstimulated CD4+ T cells sorted from spleen or lymph node cells, obtained before intestinal transplant. These receptors originate from a human donor who received an intestinal transplant.

The rearrangement uses TRBV27 and TRBJ2-7; 8 nucleotides align to TRBD2. Losses at the gene ends were 1 base for V and 6 bases for J; bases not matched to a gene: 11. The CDR3 spans 16 residues. Per germline, CDR1 MNHEY and CDR2 SMNVEV (reference sequence). CDR3 residues: CASSLFIAGGRGEQYF. The CDR3 bases are TGTGCCAGCAGTTTATTTATCGCGGGAGGAAGGGGCGAGCAGTACTTC.

The CDR3 protein is CASRYREGNQPQHF. In nucleotides, the CDR3 is TGTGCCAGCAGGTACCGGGAGGGTAATCAGCCCCAGCATTTT. The chain carries TRBV2 and TRBJ1-5, with unresolved D. V was shortened by 6 bases and J by 4 bases, with 13 bases between the two germline ends. The V gene's germline CDR1 is SNHLY and CDR2 FYNNEI. This CDR3 has 14 amino acids.

This clone has a handful of counts. This chain uses TRBV6-1 with TRBJ1-1; perhaps TRBD1 as D (5 bases). This CDR3 contains 15 residues. Germline loops: CDR1 MNHNS, CDR2 SASEGT. V was trimmed by 5 bases and J by 6 bases, leaving 19 bases between them. In DNA, the CDR3 is TGTGCCAGCAGTTTTGGGAGGGGAACGGACTCTGAAGCTTTCTTT. The encoded protein is CASSFGRGTDSEAFF.

The chain is built from TRBV27 and TRBJ2-7; a weak D match, TRBD2 (5 bases). CDR3 length equals 13 residues. The V end was cut by 3 bases, the J end by 5 bases, with 11 bases between. Germline V CDR1 and CDR2: MNHEY, SMNVEV (reference sequence). The CDR3 DNA reads TGTGCCAGCAGTTTCTGGGAGAGTAACGAGCAGTACTTC. As protein: CASSFWESNEQYF.

With regard to this clone: One end of the junction varies from germline; a read error may be responsible. The chain combines TRBV5-6 with TRBJ2-1; 7 nucleotides align to TRBD1. The CDR3 loop spans 15 amino acids. CDR1 SGHDT and CDR2 YYEEEE come from the germline V gene. CDR3 sequence: CASSEGQARRNERFF. The CDR3 region has the DNA TGTGCCAGCAGCGAAGGACAGGCCAGGAGGAATGAGCGGTTCTTC.

The chain combines TRBV29-1 with TRBJ2-3, with D possibly TRBD2 on 6 matching bases. The CDR3 has 13 amino acids. V was cut by 6 bases and J by 2 bases, with 12 bases left in between. Germline V gives CDR1 SQVTM, CDR2 ANQGSEA. CDR3 in amino acids: CSVPGLHTDTQYF. Written as DNA, the CDR3 is TGCAGCGTCCCGGGACTGCACACAGATACGCAGTATTTT.

As for this clone: Additional DNA sequences in this sample encode the identical CDR3. The V gene is TRBV20-1, the J gene TRBJ2-1, with unresolved D. CDR1 and CDR2 (germline): DFQATT, SNEGSKA (reference sequence). Trimming pared 6 bases from V and 3 bases from J, leaving 3 bases between. The CDR3 sequence is 10 residues long. CDR3 coding DNA: TGCAGTGCCCTCTACAATGAGCAGTTCTTC. Its protein product is CSALYNEQFF.

The genes are TRBV28 and TRBJ2-5; 9 bases match TRBD1. Trimming took 0 bases from V and 2 from J; bases not matched to a gene: 1. The CDR3 extends over 15 amino acids. Germline CDR1 MDHEN, CDR2 SYDVKM. The CDR3 nucleotides read TGTGCCAGCAGTTTATGGGGGACAGGGCAAGAGACCCAGTACTTC. Protein product: CASSLWGTGQETQYF.

This chain links TRBV4-1 with TRBJ1-1, with 7 nucleotides matching TRBD1. CDR1 and CDR2 (germline): MGHRA, YSYEKL. The CDR3 loop spans 15 amino acids. V shed 3 bases, J shed 5 bases, and the junction held 9 bases outside the gene matches. The CDR3 nucleotides read TGCGCCAGCAGCCAGCAACAGGGGCCGGGGACTGAAGCTTTCTTT. This codes for CASSQQQGPGTEAFF.

The chain carries TRBV18 and TRBJ2-3; TRBD1 aligns across 10 bases. The CDR3 extends over 14 amino acids. Germline CDR1 is KGHSH and CDR2 is LQKENI. J lost 6 bases, V lost 3 bases, and 3 bases had no gene match. Here the CDR3 reads CASSPSTGGDTQYF. The CDR3 nucleotides read TGTGCCAGCTCACCTTCGACAGGGGGCGATACGCAGTATTTT.

This sequence joins TRBV27 and TRBJ2-1, with 10 bases fitting TRBD2. Germline CDR1 reads MNHEY; CDR2 reads SMNVEV (reference sequence). With V trimmed by 4 bases and J by 4 bases, 10 bases remained unmatched. The CDR3 is 17 residues long. CDR3 DNA sequence: TGTGCCAGCAGTTCCTCCCGGCTAGCGGGGGATTACAATGAGCAGTTCTTC. This codes for CASSSSRLAGDYNEQFF.

CDR3 in amino acids: CASSLVPDYGYTF. The CDR3, as DNA: TGTGCCAGCAGCTTAGTCCCTGACTATGGCTACACCTTC. The chain employs TRBV11-2 and TRBJ1-2, with D hard to call. CDR1 and CDR2 (germline): SGHAT, FQNNGV. V was trimmed by 1 base and J by 3 bases, leaving 6 bases between them. The CDR3 consists of 13 residues. The full variable domain, completed using reference TRBV11-2 and TRBJ1-2, is EAGVAQSPRYKIIEKRQSVAFWCNPISGHATLYWYQQILGQGPKLLIQFQNNGVVDDSQLPKDRFSAERLKGVDSTLKIQPAKLEDSAVYLCASSLVPDYGYTFGSGTRLTVV.

The chain couples TRBV5-1 to TRBJ1-1; TRBD1 might be the D (5 bases). V lost 3 bases to trimming and J lost 6 bases, with 12 bases between them. This CDR3 spans 13 amino acids. CDR1 is SGHRS and CDR2 is YFSETQ in the germline V gene. The CDR3 DNA follows: TGCGCCAGCAGCTCCACAGGAAGCGCTGAAGCTTTCTTT. Residues: CASSSTGSAEAFF.

The V gene is TRBV11-2, the J gene TRBJ2-7; 8 bases agree with TRBD2. The germline V gene encodes CDR1 SGHAT and CDR2 FQNNGV. The CDR3 consists of 16 residues. V trimming: 1 base; J trimming: 0 bases; junction bases outside the gene matches: 5. The CDR3 DNA reads TGTGCCAGCAGCTTAGGCCAGCGGGGGAGCTCCTACGAGCAGTACTTC. Translated: CASSLGQRGSSYEQYF.

The J gene is TRBJ2-1, the V gene TRBV6-1; 13 bases agree with TRBD2. Germline V gives CDR1 MNHNS, CDR2 SASEGT. V lost 10 bases and J lost 9; bases outside the gene matches: 9. The CDR3 has 14 amino acids. In DNA, the CDR3 is TGTGCCACCGTTCGACTAGCGGGAGGCGGTGAGCAGTTCTTC. Translating it yields CATVRLAGGGEQFF.

The chain links TRBV4-2 to TRBJ2-5, with a tentative D call TRBD2 (5 bases). V lost 5 bases and J 4 bases, leaving 17 bases between the germline ends. Germline loops: CDR1 LGHNA, CDR2 YNFKEQ. The CDR3 extends over 15 amino acids. CDR3 nucleotide sequence: TGTGCCAGCAGCATACAAGAGGTCCGGGGAGAGACCCAGTACTTC. Protein: CASSIQEVRGETQYF.

The genes are TRBV28 and TRBJ1-4, with 11 bases that match TRBD1. J lost 1 base, V lost 5 bases, and 3 bases had no gene match. Germline CDR1 reads MDHEN; CDR2 reads SYDVKM. The CDR3 has 16 amino acids. CDR3 coding DNA: TGTGCCAGCAGTCGGGGACAGGGGGGAACTAATGAAAAACTGTTTTTT. As protein: CASSRGQGGTNEKLFF.

This sequence joins TRBV9 and TRBJ2-1; D might be TRBD2 (6 bases). This CDR3 comprises 14 residues. Trimming removed 6 bases at V and 7 bases at J, with 17 bases between. The germline CDR1 and CDR2 sequences are SGDLS and YYNGEE. The CDR3 DNA follows: TGTGCCAGCAACTATGGGGGGAGATCGAATGAGCAGTTCTTC. Encoded protein: CASNYGGRSNEQFF.

V gene TRBV30 combines with J gene TRBJ1-4; 9 bases are a match to TRBD1. Germline V gene data show CDR1 as GTSNPN and CDR2 as SVGIG (reference sequence). The CDR3 spans 15 residues. Trimming removed 3 bases from V and 8 bases from J; junction bases left unmatched: 10. CDR3 residues: CAWRGAGTGHEKLFF. The DNA for the CDR3 is TGTGCCTGGAGAGGGGCCGGGACAGGGCACGAAAAACTGTTTTTT.